The T cell receptor (beta chain) described here comes from a study of CD8 T cells in Susac syndrome. J gave up 10 bases and V 6 bases, and 5 bases lay outside the gene matches. Germline values: CDR1 MNHEY, CDR2 SMNVEV (reference sequence). CDR3 size: 12 residues. Reverse transcription of roughly 0.45 to 1 ug RNA was carried out with random hexamers. Multiplex immunoSEQ PCR targeted 54 Vbeta and 13 Jbeta TCR beta segments. TCRdb re-called the immunoSEQ multiplex PCR reads through MiXCR, storing one row per CDR3 protein. This table has 70,000 or so distinct CDR3 sequences, over 85% appearing once. Sequencing of TCR beta was undertaken in CD8+ and CD4+ T cells derived from blood.

V gene TRBV27 combines with J gene TRBJ2-3; 9 bases line up with TRBD1. This sequence originates from a human donor with multiple sclerosis. Sequencing was carried out using CD8+ T cells from PBMCs. Here the CDR3 DNA reads TGTGCCAGCAGGACAGGGGGAGTTGCGCAGTATTTT. It codes for CASRTGGVAQYF.